This T cell receptor (beta chain) was observed in a study of early T cells in non-severe SARS-CoV-2 infection. Study at large: The input, bulk RNA from unsorted whole blood, was sequenced, and chains were unpaired.

The library protocol tagged individual cDNA molecules with unique molecular identifiers. MiXCR, applied by TCRdb to the 5' RACE reads, yields one record per CDR3 protein. This sample has around 70,000 distinct CDR3 sequences, with 10% to 15% found just once. Study-level results: Private and CD4 specificities were missed by VDJdb matching, skewed to anti-spike CD8.

The CDR3 has 14 residues. Germline CDR1 is SGHAT and CDR2 is FQNNGV. V lost 2 bases and J lost 0, with 8 bases in between. This clonotype has ten or more counts. The antigen is unknown. Material for sequencing was whole blood. The chain recombines TRBV11-2 with TRBJ2-7; D possibly corresponds to TRBD1 (6 bases). The receptor's source is an adult who was a healthcare worker with PCR-confirmed SARS-CoV-2 infection or an uninfected control (not recorded which). CDR3 nucleotides: TGTGCCAGCAGCTTACCAGGGGTCTCCTACGAGCAGTACTTC. Protein: CASSLPGVSYEQYF.